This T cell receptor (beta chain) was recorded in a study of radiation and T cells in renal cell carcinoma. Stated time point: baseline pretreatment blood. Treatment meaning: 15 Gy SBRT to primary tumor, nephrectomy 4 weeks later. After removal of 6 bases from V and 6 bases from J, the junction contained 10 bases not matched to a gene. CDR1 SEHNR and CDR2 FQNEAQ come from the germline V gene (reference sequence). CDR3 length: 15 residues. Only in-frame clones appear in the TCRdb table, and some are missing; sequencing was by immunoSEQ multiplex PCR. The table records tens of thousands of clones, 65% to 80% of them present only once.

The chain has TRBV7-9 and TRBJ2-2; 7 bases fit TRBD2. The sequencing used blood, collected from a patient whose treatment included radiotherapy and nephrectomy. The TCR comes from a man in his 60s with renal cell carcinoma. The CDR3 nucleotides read TGTGCCAGCAGTCCGACTAGCTTTCGGGCCGGGGAGCTGTTTTTT. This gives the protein CASSPTSFRAGELFF.